The rows below give T cell receptor beta chains drawn from one sample of a study of cytotoxic CD8 clonotypes in ibrutinib-treated CLL. TCRdb's table, derived via immunoSEQ multiplex PCR, lists solely in-frame clones and lacks some. Counted here are 190,000 or so clones, 55% to 85% occurring once; the ten biggest clones make up roughly an eighth. This specimen was PBMCs, taken after 24 months of ibrutinib treatment. The source is a human donor with chronic lymphocytic leukemia. CDR3s include the opening cysteine and the closing phenylalanine or tryptophan. Fields, in order: V gene, J gene, D gene, clone size, CDR3 DNA, CDR3 protein. A D gene is named only where the DNA matches it firmly. Clone size is given for some rows only: seen once, a few or many times, or a class if the clone is expanded.

TRBV2	TRBJ2-1	.	.	TGTGCCAGCAGTGAACAGGGATCCTACAATGAGCAGTTCTTC	CASSEQGSYNEQFF
TRBV6-1	TRBJ2-1	TRBD2	few	TGTGCCAGCAGCAGACTAGCGGGAGGTTTCGATGAGCAGTTCTTC	CASSRLAGGFDEQFF
TRBV7-9	TRBJ2-7	TRBD2	.	TGTGCCAGCAGCACCCGATCGGGGCTAGCGGGAGGGTACGAGCAGTACTTC	CASSTRSGLAGGYEQYF
TRBV10-3	TRBJ1-5	.	.	TGTGCCATCAGTGACGGGGGGCTGGGTCAGCCCCAGCATTTT	CAISDGGLGQPQHF
TRBV2	TRBJ2-1	.	few	TGTGCCAGCAGTGGAGGGGTAGGTAAGGATGAGCAGTTCTTC	CASSGGVGKDEQFF
TRBV27	TRBJ2-1	.	.	TGTGCCAGCAGTTTATGGGTGAGCTCCTACAATGAGCAGTTCTTC	CASSLWVSSYNEQFF
TRBV6-5	TRBJ2-1	.	.	TGTGCCAGCAGTTACTCGGGGTTTTCCTACAATGAGCAGTTCTTC	CASSYSGFSYNEQFF
TRBV11-2	TRBJ2-5	.	few	TGTGCCAGCAGCCCCCCTTCCCGGGACAACCAGTACTTC	CASSPPSRDNQYF
TRBV7-6	TRBJ2-2	.	few	TGTGCCAGCAGCTTAGAGAGACTAGAGAACACCGGGGAGCTGTTTTTT	CASSLERLENTGELFF
TRBV27	TRBJ1-2	.	.	TGTGCCAGCAGTTACAGGGAATCGAGAGGCTACACCTTC	CASSYRESRGYTF
TRBV9	TRBJ2-1	TRBD2	.	TGTGCCAGCAGCGTAGCTAGCGGGAGCAATGAGCAGTTCTTC	CASSVASGSNEQFF
TRBV10-3	TRBJ2-5	.	.	TGTGCCATCAGTGAGGTCCCTCCATCGATCCAAGAGACCCAGTACTTC	CAISEVPPSIQETQYF
TRBV7-9	TRBJ2-3	.	.	TGTGCCAGCAGCTTATCGGGTACGCAGTATTTT	CASSLSGTQYF
TRBV7-2	TRBJ2-3	.	.	TGTGCCAGCAGCTTCGGGACCGCAGATACGCAGTATTTT	CASSFGTADTQYF
TRBV11-2	TRBJ2-3	.	.	TGTGCCAGCAACCCGGGATGGCAGGGCAGCACAGATACGCAGTATTTT	CASNPGWQGSTDTQYF
TRBV5-6	TRBJ2-1	.	.	TGTGCCAGCAGCTTGGCCGGGAGTAAATCCTACAATGAGCAGTTCTTC	CASSLAGSKSYNEQFF